This T cell receptor beta chain appears in the sequencing data of a study of T cell responses to AZD1222 COVID-19 vaccine. Germline V gene lookup returns CDR1 GTSNPN and CDR2 SVGIG (reference sequence). V was pared by 4 bases and J by 0 bases, with 9 bases between. The CDR3 has 13 residues. The table came from immunoSEQ multiplex PCR; TCRdb's copy has only in-frame clones and leaves some out. The sample lists around 160,000 clones; roughly 94% were seen once. As for this clone: Other nucleotide sequences in the sample specify the same CDR3.

This material consisted of peripheral blood, taken 28 days after the second AZD1222 dose. The rearrangement joins TRBV30 to TRBJ1-2, with a weak D call TRBD1 (6 bases). The receptor was isolated from an adult who received the AZD1222 COVID-19 vaccine. The CDR3 region is CAWTPGANYGYTF. DNA of the CDR3: TGTGCCTGGACACCAGGGGCTAACTATGGCTACACCTTC.